The sequence of this T cell receptor beta chain was determined in a study of blood T cell repertoires in COVID-19. Study information: Sample material is recorded as cDNA or gDNA derived from T cells, B-cell-depleted T cells, or PBMCs.

Looked up from germline, CDR1 is MNHEY and CDR2 is SVGAGI. Losses at the gene ends were 4 bases for V and 0 bases for J; bases not matched to a gene: 6. The CDR3 is 16 amino acids. TCRdb's copy holds only in-frame clones and misses some; the assay was immunoSEQ multiplex PCR. The repertoire holds hundreds of thousands of clones, with roughly 90% as singletons. The chain is built from TRBV6-5 and TRBJ1-3; TRBD1 matches 7 bases. The receptor comes from a woman in her 70s with COVID-19, enrolled during active disease. Sequences were obtained from peripheral blood. In nucleotides, the CDR3 is TGTGCCAGCAGTTCGGGTAGGACAGGCTCTGGAAACACCATATATTTT. This sequence encodes CASSSGRTGSGNTIYF.